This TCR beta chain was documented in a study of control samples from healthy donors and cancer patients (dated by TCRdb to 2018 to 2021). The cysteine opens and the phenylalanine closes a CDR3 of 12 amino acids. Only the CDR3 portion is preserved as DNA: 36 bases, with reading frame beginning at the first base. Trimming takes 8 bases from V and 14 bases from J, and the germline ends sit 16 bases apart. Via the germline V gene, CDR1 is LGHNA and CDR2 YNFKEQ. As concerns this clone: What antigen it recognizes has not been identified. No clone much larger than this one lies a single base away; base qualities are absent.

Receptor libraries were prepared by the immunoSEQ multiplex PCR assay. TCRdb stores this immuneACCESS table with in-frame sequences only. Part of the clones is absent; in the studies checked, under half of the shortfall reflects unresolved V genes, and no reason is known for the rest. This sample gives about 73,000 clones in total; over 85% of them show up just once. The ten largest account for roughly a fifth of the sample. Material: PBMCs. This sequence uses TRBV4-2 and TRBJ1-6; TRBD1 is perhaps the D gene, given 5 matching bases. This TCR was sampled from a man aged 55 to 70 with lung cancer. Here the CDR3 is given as CASSSIAGSLHF. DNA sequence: TGTGCCAGCTCCTCGATTGCAGGGTCCCTCCACTTT.